This TCR beta chain was found in a study of CD8 T cells in Susac syndrome. RNA was extracted with the RNeasy kit, and a quantity of roughly 0.45 to 1 ug was reverse transcribed using random hexamers. Via MiXCR, TCRdb re-called the immunoSEQ multiplex PCR reads, giving one row per CDR3 protein. This sample has some 120,000 distinct CDR3 sequences, with just over 90% found just once. The sequenced target, TCR beta, came from blood CD8+ and CD4+ T cells. Study-level points and caveats: It was acknowledged in the study that its TCR sequencing and HLA analysis involved a relatively small number of individuals.

On this clonotype itself: Its target is unknown.

The CDR3 extends over 16 amino acids. CDR1 KGHSH and CDR2 LQKENI come from the germline V gene. Trimming took 3 bases from V and 4 from J, leaving 13 bases between them. Sample: CD8+ T cells from PBMCs. The sequence was obtained from a human donor with multiple sclerosis. The chain is built from TRBV18 and TRBJ2-6; D uncertain. The CDR3 region has the DNA TGTGCCAGCTCACCCACGACATCCACCGGGGCCAACGTCCTGACTTTC. Translating gives CASSPTTSTGANVLTF. The variable domain in full, completed from reference TRBV18 and TRBJ2-6, reads NAGVMQNPRHLVRRRGQEARLRCSPMKGHSHVYWYRQLPEEGLKFMVYLQKENIIDESGMPKERFSAEFPKEGPSILRIQQVVRGDSAAYFCASSPTTSTGANVLTFGAGSRLTVL.